Below, 31 T cell receptor beta chains from the same sample are listed, as sequenced in a study of response to subunit inactivated influenza vaccine. One entry per CDR3 protein, called by TCRdb with MiXCR from the RT-PCR reads. Here the sample spans about 540,000 distinct CDR3 sequences, under 30% being singletons. These data also formed part of another study, on T cells expressing NK-cell markers. This second report adds: Production of TCR beta cDNA relied on 5'RACE template switching with UMIs.

The sequences come from CD4+ T cells sorted from PBMCs, collected 12 days after vaccination. All receptors come from a man in his forties or fifties who received an inactivated influenza vaccine.

This clonotype was seen more than once but under ten times. The chain employs TRBV4-1 and TRBJ1-5; D unclear. V was shortened by 0 bases and J by 0 bases, with 9 bases between the two germline ends. CDR1 and CDR2 (germline): MGHRA, YSYEKL. The CDR3 extends over 16 amino acids. CDR3 sequence: CASSQDSGFSNQPQHF. CDR3 DNA: TGCGCCAGCAGCCAAGACTCGGGGTTTAGCAATCAGCCCCAGCATTTT.

Many counts were recorded for this clonotype. The rearrangement links TRBV28 to TRBJ1-6; 10 nucleotides agree with TRBD1. The J segment lost 4 bases and the V segment lost 3 bases, leaving 12 bases of the junction unmatched. This CDR3 has 19 residues. Per germline, CDR1 MDHEN and CDR2 SYDVKM. The CDR3 DNA is TGTGCCAGCAGTTTCGGGCTCCTTCAGGGACAGGGGTATAATTCACCCCTCCACTTT. Protein: CASSFGLLQGQGYNSPLHF.

The rearrangement joins TRBV19 to TRBJ2-3; 10 nucleotides match TRBD2. The V gene's germline CDR1 is LNHDA and CDR2 SQIVND (reference sequence). V dropped 10 bases and J dropped 0; count of bases not matched to a gene: 13. The CDR3 extends over 17 amino acids. The DNA of the CDR3 is TGTGCCACCACTTCGGTAGCGGGGGGACTTAGCACAGATACGCAGTATTTT. Residues: CATTSVAGGLSTDTQYF.

The gene calls are TRBV6-2 or TRBV6-3 and TRBJ2-3; D gene uncertain. The CDR3 length is 15 residues. Trimming took off 5 bases at V and 0 bases at J, with 12 bases between the two ends. The germline V gene encodes CDR1 MNHEY and CDR2 SVGEGT. In nucleotides, the CDR3 is TGTGCCAGCAGTCACCTGGGATCTAGCACAGATACGCAGTATTTT. Protein product: CASSHLGSSTDTQYF.

The V call is TRBV6-5, the J call TRBJ2-3, with a tentative D call TRBD2 (6 bases). V dropped 4 bases and J dropped 1 base, with 9 bases sitting between them. CDR1 and CDR2 from the germline V gene are MNHEY and SVGAGI. This CDR3 is built from 14 residues. The DNA of the CDR3 is TGTGCCAGCAGTTCGGCGGGACGCACAGATACGCAGTATTTT. It codes for CASSSAGRTDTQYF.

The rearrangement joins TRBV20-1 to TRBJ2-1; D remains unclear. This CDR3 spans 11 amino acids. V was cut by 6 bases and J by 9 bases, with 12 bases left in between. Germline V gene sequence: CDR1 DFQATT, CDR2 SNEGSKA (reference sequence). The CDR3 region has the DNA TGCAGTGCCAATCCGAGAGGTGAGCAGTTCTTC. It specifies CSANPRGEQFF.

The gene calls are TRBV11-2 and TRBJ2-1, with 14 bases identical to TRBD2. Germline-derived CDR1 and CDR2 are SGHAT and FQNNGV. The CDR3 totals 14 residues. The V and J ends lost 8 bases and 7 bases, in that order; junction bases with no gene match: 4. The CDR3 sequence is CASEGLAGANEQFF. The CDR3 coding sequence is TGTGCCAGCGAGGGACTAGCGGGGGCGAATGAGCAGTTCTTC.

This chain joins TRBV11-2 and TRBJ2-5, with unresolved D. The V end was cut by 3 bases, the J end by 0 bases, with 11 bases between. The CDR3 spans 15 residues. CDR1 and CDR2 from the germline V gene are SGHAT and FQNNGV. The DNA of the CDR3 is TGTGCCAGCAGCTTGGGGTCACATAACCAAGAGACCCAGTACTTC. This gives the protein CASSLGSHNQETQYF.

The gene calls are TRBV7-2 and TRBJ2-7, with a tentative D call TRBD1 (6 bases). The CDR3 is 15 amino acids. V dropped 5 bases and J dropped 1 base, with 15 bases sitting between them. Per the germline V gene, CDR1 is SGHTA and CDR2 is FQGNSA. CDR3 bases: TGTGCCAGCAGCCAGGCCCTTGGACAGTCCTACGAGCAGTACTTC. It specifies CASSQALGQSYEQYF.

In its sample, this clonotype was seen many times. The chain is built from TRBV2 and TRBJ1-5; D may be TRBD1 (6 bases). The CDR3 runs 17 residues. Germline lookup yields CDR1 SNHLY and CDR2 FYNNEI. The V and J ends lost 5 bases and 0 bases respectively, with 17 bases between them. The CDR3 here is CASSFGGRGYSNQPQHF. In DNA, the CDR3 is TGTGCCAGCAGTTTTGGGGGCAGGGGCTATAGCAATCAGCCCCAGCATTTT.

This clonotype was counted only a few times. The chain carries TRBV20-1 and TRBJ2-1, with TRBD2 matching 9 bases. The CDR3 is made up of 16 amino acids. Germline trimming cut 1 base from V and 7 bases from J; bases unmatched to any gene: 11. From germline, CDR1 is DFQATT and CDR2 SNEGSKA (reference sequence). The CDR3 DNA sequence: TGCAGTGCTAGAGCCCCTAGCGGGGTCGGTCATAATGAGCAGTTCTTC. This encodes CSARAPSGVGHNEQFF.

This chain links TRBV18 with TRBJ1-1; 10 nucleotides line up with TRBD1. V was clipped by 3 bases and J by 4 bases; unmatched bases: 5. The CDR3 is made up of 15 amino acids. The germline CDR1 and CDR2 sequences are KGHSH and LQKENI. The CDR3 spells CASSPTGGRSTEAFF. The CDR3 DNA sequence: TGTGCCAGCTCACCGACAGGGGGCCGTAGCACTGAAGCTTTCTTT.

The CDR3 DNA follows: TGTGCCACCACGCCGGGGACAGGGTTCTACGAGCAGTACTTC. It yields the protein CATTPGTGFYEQYF. V is TRBV2 and J is TRBJ2-7; 9 nucleotides align to TRBD1. The CDR3 covers 14 residues. The V gene end was trimmed by 10 bases and the J gene end by 3 bases; junction bases not matched to a gene: 10. In germline, CDR1 is SNHLY, CDR2 FYNNEI.

This chain links TRBV27 with TRBJ1-1; TRBD1 might be the D (5 bases). The germline gives CDR1 MNHEY, CDR2 SMNVEV (reference sequence). Trimming took off 5 bases at V and 0 bases at J, with 13 bases between the two ends. The CDR3 spans 15 residues. DNA for the CDR3: TGTGCCAGCAGTCGACCGGGACGGTTGAACACTGAAGCTTTCTTT. Protein product: CASSRPGRLNTEAFF.

The chain couples TRBV6-2 or TRBV6-3 to TRBJ2-2; the D is unclear. The CDR3 totals 12 residues. Germline V lookup: CDR1 MNHEY, CDR2 SVGEGT. Trimming stripped 7 bases from V and 6 bases from J, with 9 bases between. The CDR3 sequence is CASNDGPGELFF. In DNA, the CDR3 is TGTGCCAGCAACGACGGGCCCGGGGAGCTGTTTTTT.

A few counts support this clonotype. The J gene is TRBJ2-7, the V gene TRBV7-9; D might be TRBD1 (6 bases). Between the trimmed V and J ends, which lost 2 bases and 3 bases, there was a span of 8 bases. The CDR3 length is 13 residues. Looked up from germline, CDR1 is SEHNR and CDR2 is FQNEAQ (reference sequence). CDR3 nucleotide sequence: TGTGCCAGCAGCTTAACAGGGATCTACGAGCAGTACTTC. The encoded protein is CASSLTGIYEQYF. Variable domain in full (rest from reference TRBV7-9 and TRBJ2-7): DTGVSQNPRHKITKRGQNVTFRCDPISEHNRLYWYRQTLGQGPEFLTYFQNEAQLEKSRLLSDRFSAERPKGSFSTLEIQRTEQGDSAMYLCASSLTGIYEQYFGPGTRLTVT.

This sequence joins TRBV7-2 and TRBJ2-7; D may be TRBD2 (6 bases). This CDR3 has 14 residues. Germline V gives CDR1 SGHTA, CDR2 FQGNSA. V was shortened by 3 bases and J by 6 bases, with 15 bases between the two germline ends. CDR3 DNA sequence: TGTGCCAGCAGCTTGCTATTGGGAGGAATCGAGCAGTACTTC. The encoded protein is CASSLLLGGIEQYF.

This clonotype showed up just a few times. The rearrangement joins TRBV20-1 to TRBJ2-4; TRBD1 matches at 7 bases. CDR1 is DFQATT, CDR2 SNEGSKA, per germline (reference sequence). The CDR3 is 14 amino acids. Trimming at V came to 5 bases and at J to 1 base, leaving 5 bases not matched to a gene. CDR3 protein: CSADRDVAKNIQYF. In DNA, the CDR3 is TGCAGTGCTGACAGGGATGTGGCCAAAAACATTCAGTACTTC.

This clonotype was detected only a few times. This chain joins TRBV28 and TRBJ2-7; D remains ambiguous. Germline-derived CDR1 and CDR2 are MDHEN and SYDVKM. CDR3 length: 14 residues. With 3 bases removed from V and 0 bases from J, the gap between germline ends came to 9 bases. In nucleotides, the CDR3 is TGTGCCAGCAGTTTGCAGAGTCTCTCCTACGAGCAGTACTTC. This encodes CASSLQSLSYEQYF.

This rearrangement joins TRBV27 to TRBJ1-4, with D tentatively TRBD1 (5 bases). The CDR3 extends over 15 amino acids. Germline V gene sequence: CDR1 MNHEY, CDR2 SMNVEV (reference sequence). The germline V and J ends were trimmed by 5 bases and 2 bases, with 12 bases remaining between them. The CDR3 sequence is CASSRRVGTNEKLFF. The CDR3 DNA is TGTGCCAGCAGTCGCAGGGTCGGCACTAATGAAAAACTGTTTTTT.

This clonotype was seen at least ten times. This sequence joins TRBV28 and TRBJ2-3; D is unresolved. V was clipped by 4 bases and J by 8 bases, with 10 bases between them. The CDR3 contains 12 residues. CDR1 MDHEN and CDR2 SYDVKM come from the germline V gene. The CDR3 DNA reads TGTGCCAGCAGTTCTACCTGGGGTACGCAGTATTTT. Protein: CASSSTWGTQYF.

The chain joins TRBV5-1 to TRBJ2-1; weak D call: TRBD2 (6 bases). V was shortened by 5 bases and J by 0 bases, with 21 bases between the two germline ends. The length of the CDR3 is 18 residues. Per germline, CDR1 SGHRS and CDR2 YFSETQ. The chain's CDR3 is CASRPTGLDLSSYNEQFF. CDR3 nucleotide sequence: TGCGCCAGCAGACCCACGGGACTGGACTTAAGCTCCTACAATGAGCAGTTCTTC.

This chain uses TRBV6-1 with TRBJ1-1, with D possibly matching TRBD1 (5 bases). The V and J ends lost 7 bases and 1 base respectively, with 16 bases between them. CDR1 and CDR2 (germline): MNHNS, SASEGT. The CDR3 extends over 15 amino acids. The CDR3 DNA is TGTGCCAGCACATCCTATGGACAAGGGAACACTGAAGCTTTCTTT. Translated, it gives CASTSYGQGNTEAFF.

This clonotype showed up just a few times. The rearrangement links TRBV7-9 to TRBJ1-6; D is possibly TRBD1 (5 bases). This CDR3 comprises 15 residues. Germline CDR1 reads SEHNR; CDR2 reads FQNEAQ (reference sequence). The V end was cut by 0 bases, the J end by 7 bases, with 10 bases between. As DNA, the CDR3 is TGTGCCAGCAGCTTAGCGTCCGGGGGGAATTCACCCCTCCACTTT. Translated: CASSLASGGNSPLHF.

This clonotype was seen a few times. CDR3 nucleotide sequence: TGTGCCAGCACGACCGGGAGGTTGAATGAGCAGTTCTTC. Translated: CASTTGRLNEQFF. This chain uses TRBV7-2 with TRBJ2-1; 7 bases line up with TRBD2. The CDR3 has 13 residues. Germline values: CDR1 SGHTA, CDR2 FQGNSA. Trimming cost V 7 bases and J 7 bases; bases outside gene matches: 7.

The rearrangement joins TRBV20-1 to TRBJ2-7; 10 nucleotides agree with TRBD2. Trimming took 5 bases from V and 2 from J; bases not matched to a gene: 6. The germline V gene has CDR1 DFQATT and CDR2 SNEGSKA (reference sequence). The CDR3 length is 14 residues. This CDR3 is CSASGLAFPYEQYF. DNA of the CDR3: TGCAGTGCTTCGGGACTAGCGTTCCCCTACGAGCAGTACTTC.

The gene calls are TRBV7-8 and TRBJ2-1; 7 positions match TRBD1. Trimming removed 5 bases from V and 7 bases from J; junction bases left unmatched: 8. From germline, CDR1 is SGHVS and CDR2 FQNEAQ. The CDR3 has 14 amino acids. DNA of the CDR3: TGTGCCAGCAGCCCCCTCATCAGGGGGAATGAGCAGTTCTTC. Translation: CASSPLIRGNEQFF.

The chain links TRBV4-3 to TRBJ1-1; a weak D match, TRBD1 (5 bases). CDR3 size: 14 residues. Trimming left V 1 base short and J 6 bases short, with 12 bases between. Germline-derived CDR1 and CDR2 are LGHNA and YSLEER. The CDR3 region is CASSQGWGESEAFF. CDR3 DNA: TGCGCCAGCAGCCAAGGCTGGGGGGAATCTGAAGCTTTCTTT.

This clonotype turned up a few times. The V call is TRBV24-1, the J call TRBJ2-1, with TRBD2 matching over 11 bases. The CDR3 is made up of 14 amino acids. The V gene's germline CDR1 is KGHDR and CDR2 SFDVKD. With V trimmed by 9 bases and J by 12 bases, 12 bases remained unmatched. CDR3 DNA sequence: TGTGCCACCGCTGACTCACTAGCGGGAGTGGGGCAGTTCTTC. Protein: CATADSLAGVGQFF.

This clonotype appeared a few times. The V gene is TRBV27, the J gene TRBJ1-4; D unclear. The germline CDR1 and CDR2 sequences are MNHEY and SMNVEV (reference sequence). The CDR3 is 16 amino acids. Trimming took off 4 bases at V and 8 bases at J, with 20 bases between the two ends. The CDR3 sequence is CASSSSPTYRGEKLFF. The CDR3 region has the DNA TGTGCCAGCAGTTCATCACCGACGTACCGGGGAGAAAAACTGTTTTTT.

This clonotype was seen repeatedly, ten times or more. The chain carries TRBV28 and TRBJ2-5, with D possibly matching TRBD2 (6 bases). Germline V lookup: CDR1 MDHEN, CDR2 SYDVKM. The CDR3 totals 17 residues. V lost 5 bases and J 4 bases, leaving 23 bases between the germline ends. CDR3 in amino acids: CASSNPYSGPMGETQYF. The CDR3 DNA is TGTGCCAGCAGTAACCCCTATAGCGGCCCCATGGGAGAGACCCAGTACTTC.